One and the same sample provided the 18 T cell receptor beta chains below, sequenced in a study of blood T cell repertoires in COVID-19. The table came from immunoSEQ multiplex PCR; TCRdb's copy has only in-frame clones and leaves some out. This sample yields around 100,000 clones, of which roughly 79% are seen a single time; 4.5% to 5.5% belongs to the top ten. Source material: peripheral blood. The origin of the receptors is an elderly man with COVID-19, enrolled during active disease.

This clone turned up a few times. The chain has TRBV30 and TRBJ1-4, with 8 bases aligning to TRBD1. The CDR3 length is 13 residues. Per the germline V gene, CDR1 is GTSNPN and CDR2 is SVGIG (reference sequence). Losses at the gene ends were 5 bases for V and 6 bases for J; bases not matched to a gene: 5. As DNA, the CDR3 is TGTGCCTGGTCAGGGGGCGGATATGAAAAACTGTTTTTT. Its protein product is CAWSGGGYEKLFF. Full variable domain (rest looked up from reference TRBV30 and TRBJ1-4): SQTIHQWPATLVQPVGSPLSLECTVEGTSNPNLYWYRQAAGRGLQLLFYSVGIGQISSEVPQNLSASRPQDRQFILSSKKLLLSDSGFYLCAWSGGGYEKLFFGSGTQLSVL.

The chain employs TRBV3-1 (or the pseudogene TRBV3-2) and TRBJ2-2; D is perhaps TRBD1 (6 bases). The CDR3 has 16 residues. Germline loops: CDR1 LGHDT, CDR2 YNNKEL (reference sequence). The V gene lost 0 bases and the J gene lost 3 bases, with 11 bases spanning the gap. CDR3 bases: TGTGCCAGCAGCCAAGATCTGGGGGCGTACACCGGGGAGCTGTTTTTT. It codes for CASSQDLGAYTGELFF.

The gene calls are TRBV7-9 and TRBJ2-3; 15 bases are shared with TRBD2. Unmatched junction bases numbered 6, after V lost 4 bases and J lost 4 bases. Germline CDR1 and CDR2: SEHNR and FQNEAQ (reference sequence). The CDR3 runs 17 residues. The CDR3 protein is CASSSGLAGGRADTQYF. CDR3 coding DNA: TGTGCCAGCAGCTCCGGACTAGCGGGGGGGCGGGCAGATACGCAGTATTTT.

This rearrangement joins TRBV6-2 or TRBV6-3 to TRBJ1-5; TRBD1 is a possible D gene (6 bases). This CDR3 has 15 amino acids. Germline V lookup: CDR1 MNHEY, CDR2 SVGEGT. The V and J ends lost 5 bases and 7 bases respectively, with 18 bases between them. The CDR3 DNA follows: TGTGCCAGCAGTGGGCGGACAGAAAGGGGCCAGCCCCAGCATTTT. This encodes CASSGRTERGQPQHF.

This clone was counted a single time. The chain joins TRBV30 to TRBJ2-7, with TRBD1 matching over 8 bases. The CDR3 is made up of 13 amino acids. V trimming: 4 bases; J trimming: 0 bases; junction bases outside the gene matches: 2. Germline V lookup: CDR1 GTSNPN, CDR2 SVGIG (reference sequence). The CDR3 reads CAWKQGGSYEQYF. For the CDR3, the DNA is TGTGCCTGGAAACAGGGGGGCTCCTACGAGCAGTACTTC.

The chain combines TRBV30 with TRBJ2-3; 9 bases match TRBD2. Trimming removed 1 base from V and 6 bases from J; junction bases left unmatched: 11. CDR1 GTSNPN and CDR2 SVGIG come from the germline V gene (reference sequence). The CDR3 runs to 16 residues. CDR3 residues: CAWSARRGGRVDTQYF. For the CDR3, the DNA is TGTGCCTGGAGTGCCCGGCGGGGGGGGCGCGTGGATACGCAGTATTTT. The full variable domain, with the rest looked up from reference TRBV30 and TRBJ2-3, is SQTIHQWPATLVQPVGSPLSLECTVEGTSNPNLYWYRQAAGRGLQLLFYSVGIGQISSEVPQNLSASRPQDRQFILSSKKLLLSDSGFYLCAWSARRGGRVDTQYFGPGTRLTVL.

The chain uses TRBV28 and TRBJ2-5; a possible D gene is TRBD1 (5 bases). The CDR3 length is 16 residues. Looked up from germline, CDR1 is MDHEN and CDR2 is SYDVKM. The V end lost 2 bases, the J end lost 4 bases, and 17 bases lay between the germline ends. The CDR3 is CASSLGARLEGETQYF. CDR3 bases: TGTGCCAGCAGTTTAGGGGCCAGGCTGGAAGGAGAGACCCAGTACTTC.

This chain connects TRBV30 to TRBJ1-1, with D possibly matching TRBD1 (6 bases). The CDR3 is made up of 18 amino acids. The germline gives CDR1 GTSNPN, CDR2 SVGIG (reference sequence). V lost 0 bases and J 2 bases, leaving 22 bases between the germline ends. The CDR3 loop is CAWSVLQGMVHINTEAFF. Written as DNA, the CDR3 is TGTGCCTGGAGTGTCCTCCAGGGGATGGTGCATATCAACACTGAAGCTTTCTTT. Using reference TRBV30 and TRBJ1-1 for the parts outside the CDR3, the full variable domain is SQTIHQWPATLVQPVGSPLSLECTVEGTSNPNLYWYRQAAGRGLQLLFYSVGIGQISSEVPQNLSASRPQDRQFILSSKKLLLSDSGFYLCAWSVLQGMVHINTEAFFGQGTRLTVV.

The rearrangement links TRBV7-9 to TRBJ1-1; weak D call: TRBD1 (5 bases). Trimming left V 5 bases short and J 6 bases short, with 19 bases between. The germline CDR1 and CDR2 sequences are SEHNR and FQNEAQ (reference sequence). This CDR3 region has 15 residues. For the CDR3, the DNA is TGTGCCAGCAGCCCGTCACAGGAGATCCGCGCTGAAGCTTTCTTT. Its protein product is CASSPSQEIRAEAFF.

The rearrangement links TRBV27 to TRBJ2-1, with D perhaps TRBD2 (5 bases). The CDR3 spans 16 residues. Trimming left V 2 bases short and J 3 bases short, with 14 bases between. Germline CDR1 and CDR2: MNHEY and SMNVEV (reference sequence). This CDR3 reads CASSLISPTSYNEQFF. CDR3 in DNA: TGTGCCAGCAGTTTAATTTCCCCTACTAGCTACAATGAGCAGTTCTTC.

This chain links TRBV19 with TRBJ1-2; perhaps TRBD1 as D (6 bases). The V gene's germline CDR1 is LNHDA and CDR2 SQIVND (reference sequence). There are 14 residues in the CDR3. V was shortened by 7 bases and J by 7 bases, with 19 bases between the two germline ends. The CDR3 protein is CASTLQEGVRGYTF. The CDR3 bases are TGTGCCAGTACCCTACAAGAGGGGGTTCGTGGCTACACCTTC.

This chain links TRBV5-1 with TRBJ1-1; 7 positions agree with TRBD1. The CDR3 sequence is 13 residues long. Germline lookup yields CDR1 SGHRS and CDR2 YFSETQ. The V and J ends lost 4 bases and 4 bases, in that order; junction bases with no gene match: 4. The CDR3 region has the DNA TGCGCCAGCAGCGAGACAGGGTTCACTGAAGCTTTCTTT. The encoded protein is CASSETGFTEAFF.

This chain's CDR3 is CSATGPEQYF. The CDR3 nucleotides read TGCAGTGCTACAGGGCCCGAGCAGTACTTC. The chain carries TRBV20-1 and TRBJ2-7; a weak D match, TRBD1 (5 bases). With 4 bases removed from V and 6 bases from J, the gap between germline ends came to 7 bases. CDR3 length: 10 amino acids. The germline CDR1 and CDR2 sequences are DFQATT and SNEGSKA (reference sequence).

The chain recombines TRBV4-2 with TRBJ2-4; 9 nucleotides agree with TRBD1. V lost 1 base, J lost 2 bases, and 3 bases stayed unmatched. This CDR3 contains 16 residues. CDR1 is LGHNA, CDR2 YNFKEQ, per germline. The CDR3 loop reads CASSQGGTGTKNIQYF. As DNA, the CDR3 is TGTGCCAGCAGCCAAGGAGGGACAGGGACCAAAAACATTCAGTACTTC.

Only one count was recorded for this clone. This chain connects TRBV6-6 to TRBJ2-6; D gene uncertain. V shed 6 bases and J shed 0 bases, with 6 bases lying between them. The CDR3 length is 14 residues. Per germline, CDR1 MNHNY and CDR2 SVGAGI (reference sequence). The CDR3 here is CASSPGSGANVLTF. The CDR3 region has the DNA TGTGCCAGCAGCCCGGGCTCTGGGGCCAACGTCCTGACTTTC.

The rearrangement uses TRBV2 and TRBJ1-4, with D perhaps matching TRBD1 (6 bases). V was cut by 8 bases and J by 8 bases, with 18 bases left in between. The CDR3 spans 14 residues. CDR1 is SNHLY, CDR2 FYNNEI, per germline. The CDR3 sequence: CASLLEGGNEKLFF. The CDR3 DNA is TGTGCCAGCCTCCTTGAGGGGGGGAACGAAAAACTGTTTTTT. The variable domain in full, with the rest retrieved from reference TRBV2 and TRBJ1-4, is EPEVTQTPSHQVTQMGQEVILRCVPISNHLYFYWYRQILGQKVEFLVSFYNNEISEKSEIFDDQFSVERPDGSNFTLKIRSTKLEDSAMYFCASLLEGGNEKLFFGSGTQLSVL.

V and J are TRBV20-1 and TRBJ2-7; the match to TRBD1 covers 9 bases. The V segment lost 3 bases and the J segment 5 bases; nucleotides outside the gene matches: 11. The CDR3 totals 15 residues. In germline, CDR1 is DFQATT, CDR2 SNEGSKA (reference sequence). This CDR3 is CSASSDRGVFDEQYF. DNA for the CDR3: TGCAGTGCTAGTTCCGACAGGGGGGTGTTCGACGAGCAGTACTTC.

J is TRBJ1-3 and V is TRBV7-8; 8 nucleotides match TRBD1. There are 15 residues in the CDR3. Germline V gene sequence: CDR1 SGHVS, CDR2 FQNEAQ. V lost 1 base to trimming and J lost 4 bases; unmatched junction nucleotides: 3. The CDR3 loop reads CASSLVGTGGNTIYF. The DNA of the CDR3 is TGTGCCAGCAGCTTAGTGGGGACAGGCGGAAACACCATATATTTT. The variable domain in full, completed from reference TRBV7-8 and TRBJ1-3, reads GAGVSQSPRYKVAKRGQDVALRCDPISGHVSLFWYQQALGQGPEFLTYFQNEAQLDKSGLPSDRFFAERPEGSVSTLKIQRTQQEDSAVYLCASSLVGTGGNTIYFGEGSWLTVV.